A selection of T cell receptor beta chains follows, all from one sample in a study of identical twins. TCRdb reprocessed the 5' RACE reads with MiXCR, giving one entry per CDR3 protein. The sample lists some 600,000 distinct CDR3 sequences, about 7.1% seen once, with roughly 1.6% in the top ten. These data were also reused for a study on yellow fever vaccine responses in identical twins.

The material sequenced was PBMCs. These receptors all stem from a young woman in good health. The CDR3 runs from the conserved cysteine through the conserved F or W. Fields, in order: V gene, J gene, clone size, D gene, CDR3 DNA, CDR3 protein. A D gene is named only where the DNA matches it firmly. Size tells how often a clone was seen (once, few, many) or the class of an expanded clone, and some rows leave it out.

V: TRBV15; J: TRBJ2-1; size: many; D: NA; DNA: TGTGCCACCAGCAGCTTGTCGGATTCCTACAATGAGCAGTTCTTC; CDR3: CATSSLSDSYNEQFF
V: TRBV6-1; J: TRBJ1-1; size: NA; D: TRBD1; DNA: TGTGCCAGCAGCGGACAGGCTCACACTGAAGCTTTCTTT; CDR3: CASSGQAHTEAFF
V: TRBV20-1; J: TRBJ2-3; size: many; D: TRBD2; DNA: TGCAGTGCTAGCGGGGGGGCGACAGATACGCAGTATTTT; CDR3: CSASGGATDTQYF
V: TRBV5-1; J: TRBJ1-2; size: NA; D: NA; DNA: TGCGCCAGCAGCTTGGACAGAGCTTTCTCTGGCTACACCTTC; CDR3: CASSLDRAFSGYTF
V: TRBV20-1; J: TRBJ2-1; size: NA; D: TRBD1; DNA: TGCAGTGCTTCTCCGGGACAGGGGGCGTCAGGCTACAATGAGCAGTTCTTC; CDR3: CSASPGQGASGYNEQFF
V: TRBV27; J: TRBJ2-2; size: few; D: TRBD2; DNA: TGTGCCAGCAGTTTGGCCGGGAGGGGAACCGGGGAGCTGTTTTTT; CDR3: CASSLAGRGTGELFF
V: TRBV12-3/TRBV12-4; J: TRBJ2-2; size: NA; D: TRBD2; DNA: TGTGCCAGCACTAGAACTAGCGGAGCAATGCCGAACACCGGGGAGCTGTTTTTT; CDR3: CASTRTSGAMPNTGELFF
V: TRBV12-3/TRBV12-4; J: TRBJ2-1; size: many; D: TRBD1; DNA: TGTGCCAGCAGTCCCGGACAGGGAATCGGTGAGCAGTTCTTC; CDR3: CASSPGQGIGEQFF
V: TRBV29-1; J: TRBJ2-2; size: many; D: NA; DNA: TGCAGCGTTGACCCAGGTGCGAACACCGGGGAGCTGTTTTTT; CDR3: CSVDPGANTGELFF
V: TRBV20-1; J: TRBJ2-2; size: many; D: NA; DNA: TGCAGTGCTAGATCCAGGGGCTCGACCGGGGAGCTGTTTTTT; CDR3: CSARSRGSTGELFF
V: TRBV12-3/TRBV12-4; J: TRBJ2-5; size: many; D: NA; DNA: TGTGCCAGCAGTCTTGACCCAGGGCGGCAAGAGACCCAGTACTTC; CDR3: CASSLDPGRQETQYF
V: TRBV14; J: TRBJ2-2; size: few; D: NA; DNA: TGTGCCAGCAGCCAAGTAAGGGTATTCGGGGAGCTGTTTTTT; CDR3: CASSQVRVFGELFF
V: TRBV5-1; J: TRBJ2-3; size: NA; D: TRBD2; DNA: TGCGCCAGCAGCAAAGGACTAGCGGGAGTAGATACGCAGTATTTT; CDR3: CASSKGLAGVDTQYF
V: TRBV11-2; J: TRBJ2-2; size: many; D: NA; DNA: TGTGCCAGCAGCTCCACAACGAACACCGGGGAGCTGTTTTTT; CDR3: CASSSTTNTGELFF
V: TRBV4-1; J: TRBJ1-4; size: few; D: NA; DNA: TGCGCCAGCAGCCCATCGGGAGCAGCAACTAATGAAAAACTGTTTTTT; CDR3: CASSPSGAATNEKLFF
V: TRBV6-1; J: TRBJ2-5; size: many; D: TRBD2; DNA: TGTGCCAGCAGTAGAGCGGGAGGGCCGGAGACCCAGTACTTC; CDR3: CASSRAGGPETQYF
V: TRBV6-5; J: TRBJ2-7; size: few; D: TRBD2; DNA: TGTGCCAGCAGTTACTCCCGGACTAGCGGGATAAGTGACGAGCAGTACTTC; CDR3: CASSYSRTSGISDEQYF
V: TRBV7-2; J: TRBJ2-3; size: many; D: NA; DNA: TGTGCCAGCAGCTTAAGGGGTTCCGCGCCAACAGATACGCAGTATTTT; CDR3: CASSLRGSAPTDTQYF
V: TRBV6-1; J: TRBJ2-5; size: NA; D: TRBD1; DNA: TGTGCCAGCGGTCAGGGGGTGGAAGAGACCCAGTACTTC; CDR3: CASGQGVEETQYF
V: TRBV5-1; J: TRBJ1-2; size: few; D: NA; DNA: TGCGCCAGCAGCTTGGAGGGGGGACTCGGGGGCTACACCTTC; CDR3: CASSLEGGLGGYTF
V: TRBV12-3/TRBV12-4; J: TRBJ2-3; size: many; D: TRBD2; DNA: TGTGCCAGCACCTCAGGTGGTAGCGGGAGGGTATTGGAGCAGTATTTT; CDR3: CASTSGGSGRVLEQYF
V: TRBV15; J: TRBJ2-3; size: many; D: NA; DNA: TGTGCCACCAGCAGAGATCGCGCTAGCGGCACAGATACGCAGTATTTT; CDR3: CATSRDRASGTDTQYF
V: TRBV20-1; J: TRBJ1-1; size: many; D: NA; DNA: TGCAGTGCTAGAGAAACAGGCCGGGACACTGAAGCTTTCTTT; CDR3: CSARETGRDTEAFF
V: TRBV15; J: TRBJ2-4; size: NA; D: NA; DNA: TGTGCCACCAGCAGAGATAGGGAAGCGGTGCCCCGGATAGCCAAAAACATTCAGTACTTC; CDR3: CATSRDREAVPRIAKNIQYF
V: TRBV29-1; J: TRBJ1-2; size: few; D: NA; DNA: TGCAGCGTTGAAGATGGAGACAGGAGCGTCTATGGCTACACCTTC; CDR3: CSVEDGDRSVYGYTF
V: TRBV12-3/TRBV12-4; J: TRBJ2-5; size: many; D: NA; DNA: TGTGCCAGCAGTCCCCCCTCCGGGTGGTCGTCCCAGTACTTC; CDR3: CASSPPSGWSSQYF
V: TRBV5-4; J: TRBJ2-1; size: few; D: TRBD2; DNA: TGTGCCAGCAGCTCAAGCGGGGATGAGCAGTTCTTC; CDR3: CASSSSGDEQFF
V: TRBV5-1; J: TRBJ2-1; size: many; D: NA; DNA: TGCGCCAGCAGCTTTCATCGGCGGGCCGAGGGGTACAATGAGCAGTTCTTC; CDR3: CASSFHRRAEGYNEQFF
V: TRBV18; J: TRBJ2-7; size: few; D: NA; DNA: TGTGCCAGCTCCCCAAAGTTCCCAACGGGTACAGAGACCTACGAGCAGTACTTC; CDR3: CASSPKFPTGTETYEQYF
V: TRBV18; J: TRBJ1-1; size: NA; D: NA; DNA: TGTGCCAGCTCGAACCAGGCCTCGAACACTGAAGCTTTCTTT; CDR3: CASSNQASNTEAFF
V: TRBV7-9; J: TRBJ1-2; size: few; D: NA; DNA: TGTGCCAGCAGCTTAGACCGGTCGGATGGCTACACCTTC; CDR3: CASSLDRSDGYTF
V: TRBV27; J: TRBJ1-1; size: NA; D: NA; DNA: TGTGCCAGCAGCCAGGGACCGTACACTGAAGCTTTCTTT; CDR3: CASSQGPYTEAFF
V: TRBV7-9; J: TRBJ2-7; size: NA; D: NA; DNA: TGTGCCAGCAGTGGGTCAGGGTTCTCCTACGAGCAGTACTTC; CDR3: CASSGSGFSYEQYF
V: TRBV20-1; J: TRBJ2-3; size: few; D: NA; DNA: TGCAGTGCCGGGGAGTTTGCAGATACGCAGTATTTT; CDR3: CSAGEFADTQYF
V: TRBV12-3/TRBV12-4; J: TRBJ2-4; size: NA; D: TRBD2; DNA: TGTGCCAGCAGCAGAGAACAACTAGCGGACGTTGTCTTC; CDR3: CASSREQLADVVF
V: TRBV6-9; J: TRBJ2-7; size: NA; D: TRBD2; DNA: TGTGCCAGCAGTTATTCGCTAGCGGGAGTGTCCCACGAGCAGTACTTC; CDR3: CASSYSLAGVSHEQYF
V: TRBV12-3/TRBV12-4; J: TRBJ1-6; size: many; D: NA; DNA: TGTGCCAGCAGTTGGAAGATCGGGTCACCCCTCCACTTT; CDR3: CASSWKIGSPLHF
V: TRBV6-5; J: TRBJ2-3; size: once; D: TRBD1; DNA: TGTGCCAGCAGTTACGTAGGGGGCGCGGGCACAGATACGCAGTATTTT; CDR3: CASSYVGGAGTDTQYF
V: TRBV29-1; J: TRBJ1-5; size: many; D: NA; DNA: TGCAGCGTTGAAGAAGCAGGAGATCAGCCCCAGCATTTT; CDR3: CSVEEAGDQPQHF
V: TRBV20-1; J: TRBJ2-5; size: NA; D: NA; DNA: TGCAGTGCTAGTGGGGGGATTCCTGGGGAGACCCAGTACTTC; CDR3: CSASGGIPGETQYF
V: TRBV10-3; J: TRBJ1-5; size: few; D: TRBD1; DNA: TGTGCCATCAGCTCGGGACAGGGGGCTGGTCAGCCCCAGCATTTT; CDR3: CAISSGQGAGQPQHF
V: TRBV10-1; J: TRBJ2-2; size: few; D: TRBD2; DNA: TGCGCCAGCAGTCCCGGACTAGTTAACGGGGAGCTGTTTTTT; CDR3: CASSPGLVNGELFF
V: TRBV10-3; J: TRBJ2-3; size: few; D: TRBD2; DNA: TGTGCCATCGCACGAGCGGGAGTAGGCACAGATACGCAGTATTTT; CDR3: CAIARAGVGTDTQYF
V: TRBV7-8; J: TRBJ2-7; size: few; D: TRBD2; DNA: TGTGCCAGCAGCTTAGAGGCTAGCGGGAAATTCTACGAGCAGTACTTC; CDR3: CASSLEASGKFYEQYF
V: TRBV5-5; J: TRBJ2-6; size: few; D: NA; DNA: TGTGCCAGCAGCACCACAGGGCCCGGGGCCAACGTCCTGACTTTC; CDR3: CASSTTGPGANVLTF
V: TRBV3-1; J: TRBJ2-1; size: NA; D: NA; DNA: TGTGCCAGCAGCCAAGGATCTGGTACCTACAATGAGCAGTTCTTC; CDR3: CASSQGSGTYNEQFF
V: TRBV27; J: TRBJ2-1; size: many; D: NA; DNA: TGTGCCAGCAGTTTGGGGACTTTTAACAATGAGCAGTTCTTC; CDR3: CASSLGTFNNEQFF
V: TRBV27; J: TRBJ2-1; size: NA; D: TRBD2; DNA: TGTGCCAGCAGTGCGGGGGGCTACTACAATGAGCAGTTCTTC; CDR3: CASSAGGYYNEQFF
V: TRBV4-1; J: TRBJ2-5; size: NA; D: TRBD1; DNA: TGCGCCAGCAGCCAAGGGGGACAGGGAGAGACCCAGTACTTC; CDR3: CASSQGGQGETQYF
V: TRBV7-9; J: TRBJ2-7; size: NA; D: TRBD2; DNA: TGTGCCAGCAGCCCCCAGGGCGGGAGTAGCCCCTACGAGCAGTACTTC; CDR3: CASSPQGGSSPYEQYF
V: TRBV28; J: TRBJ2-5; size: few; D: NA; DNA: TGTGCCAGCAGTTCCACACAGGTTCGGCAGACCCAGTACTTC; CDR3: CASSSTQVRQTQYF
V: TRBV24-1; J: TRBJ2-1; size: few; D: NA; DNA: TGTGCCACCAGTGATTCACGGGAGAGGGATGAGCAGTTCTTC; CDR3: CATSDSRERDEQFF
V: TRBV12-3/TRBV12-4; J: TRBJ2-1; size: many; D: TRBD2; DNA: TGTGCCAGCAGCCCGGGACTAGCGCGGGAAAATGAGCAGTTCTTC; CDR3: CASSPGLARENEQFF
V: TRBV28; J: TRBJ2-5; size: NA; D: NA; DNA: TGTGCCAGCAGTTCTCCTGAGGGGCGGTACCAAGAGACCCAGTACTTC; CDR3: CASSSPEGRYQETQYF
V: TRBV12-3/TRBV12-4; J: TRBJ1-3; size: NA; D: TRBD1; DNA: TGTGCCAGCAGTCCCGGACAGGGTATCGCTGGAAACACCATATATTTT; CDR3: CASSPGQGIAGNTIYF
V: TRBV2; J: TRBJ1-3; size: NA; D: NA; DNA: TGTGCCCTAAAGGGGGGAAACACCATATATTTT; CDR3: CALKGGNTIYF